The 15 T cell receptor beta chains reported below all come from one sample, sequenced in a study of CD8 T cells in Susac syndrome. When the RNA was reverse transcribed, random hexamers were used with an input of about 0.45 to 1 ug. A single record per CDR3 protein comes from TCRdb applying MiXCR to the immunoSEQ multiplex PCR reads. The sample holds about 280,000 distinct CDR3 sequences, about 88% seen once. Sequenced input: CD8+ T cells from PBMCs. These receptors all come from a human donor with multiple sclerosis.

The rearrangement joins TRBV20-1 to TRBJ2-1; 13 bases are a match to TRBD2. Germline assignment: CDR1 DFQATT and CDR2 SNEGSKA (reference sequence). This CDR3 is built from 17 residues. The J segment lost 4 bases and the V segment lost 4 bases, leaving 10 bases of the junction unmatched. For the CDR3, the DNA is TGCAGTGCTATGGGACTAGCGGGATCTCAGGCGTACAATGAGCAGTTCTTC. It translates to CSAMGLAGSQAYNEQFF.

The CDR3 loop reads CASSLTPRPETQYF. The CDR3 bases are TGTGCCAGCAGCTTAACCCCCCGTCCAGAGACCCAGTACTTC. V and J are TRBV7-6 and TRBJ2-5; D gene uncertain. The V gene's germline CDR1 is SGHVS and CDR2 FNYEAQ. This CDR3 comprises 14 residues. Trimming removed 2 bases at V and 4 bases at J, with 11 bases between.

The chain couples TRBV5-1 to TRBJ1-5; maybe TRBD1 (6 bases). The length of the CDR3 is 14 residues. The V gene lost 0 bases and the J gene lost 7 bases, with 11 bases spanning the gap. Germline CDR1 reads SGHRS; CDR2 reads YFSETQ. The CDR3 loop is CASSLEGGIQPQHF. CDR3 in DNA: TGCGCCAGCAGCTTGGAGGGGGGAATCCAGCCCCAGCATTTT.

This chain uses TRBV5-1 with TRBJ2-7; 8 nucleotides agree with TRBD2. Germline lookup yields CDR1 SGHRS and CDR2 YFSETQ. V lost 1 base to trimming and J lost 5 bases; unmatched junction nucleotides: 5. The CDR3 length is 14 residues. CDR3 nucleotides: TGCGCCAGCAGCTTGAAGGCGGGAGGCCACGAGCAGTACTTC. Protein sequence: CASSLKAGGHEQYF.

This clonotype has more than one count but fewer than ten. This chain links TRBV7-9 with TRBJ2-3; D is unresolved. This CDR3 spans 14 amino acids. Trimming stripped 5 bases from V and 5 bases from J, with 14 bases between. The germline V gene has CDR1 SEHNR and CDR2 FQNEAQ (reference sequence). In DNA form, the CDR3 reads TGTGCCAGCAGCGTCCAAGGGCAGGAAGATACGCAGTATTTT. Protein sequence: CASSVQGQEDTQYF.

The rearrangement joins TRBV28 to TRBJ1-5; D is unresolved. The CDR3 runs to 13 residues. V was clipped by 5 bases and J by 5 bases, with 10 bases between them. Germline CDR1 reads MDHEN; CDR2 reads SYDVKM. This CDR3 reads CASSRPGDQPQHF. The CDR3 nucleotides are TGTGCCAGCAGTCGCCCGGGAGATCAGCCCCAGCATTTT. Complete variable domain (other parts from reference TRBV28 and TRBJ1-5): DVKVTQSSRYLVKRTGEKVFLECVQDMDHENMFWYRQDPGLGLRLIYFSYDVKMKEKGDIPEGYSVSREKKERFSLILESASTNQTSMYLCASSRPGDQPQHFGDGTRLSIL.

The genes are TRBV4-1 and TRBJ2-1; TRBD1 aligns across 9 bases. The CDR3 contains 15 residues. Germline CDR1 and CDR2: MGHRA and YSYEKL. J was trimmed by 9 bases and V by 1 base; bases with no gene match: 7. The CDR3 spells CASSQGNRGLSEQFF. CDR3 sequence (DNA): TGCGCCAGCAGCCAAGGTAACAGGGGGCTAAGTGAGCAGTTCTTC.

The chain has TRBV6-1 and TRBJ1-2; TRBD1 agrees at 8 bases. The germline gives CDR1 MNHNS, CDR2 SASEGT. The CDR3 totals 13 residues. The ends lost 7 bases at V and 2 bases at J; junction bases unmatched: 3. This CDR3 is CASTRDRNYGYTF. CDR3 nucleotide sequence: TGTGCCAGCACCCGGGACAGGAACTATGGCTACACCTTC.

V gene TRBV29-1 combines with J gene TRBJ2-3; 10 nucleotides align to TRBD2. CDR1 and CDR2 from the germline V gene are SQVTM and ANQGSEA. The CDR3 runs to 14 residues. Trimming cost V 2 bases and J 5 bases; bases outside gene matches: 4. The CDR3 region has the DNA TGCAGCGTTGAAAGGCTAGCGGGAGTAGATACGCAGTATTTT. Amino acid sequence: CSVERLAGVDTQYF.

This clonotype was counted only a few times. V is TRBV6-1 and J is TRBJ1-5, with 10 bases that match TRBD1. V gave up 6 bases and J gave up 9 bases; unmatched junction bases: 11. CDR1 is MNHNS, CDR2 SASEGT, per germline. This CDR3 region has 15 residues. CDR3 protein: CASSVYRDRGRPQHF. The CDR3 coding sequence is TGTGCCAGCAGCGTTTACCGGGACAGGGGTCGGCCCCAGCATTTT.

The rearrangement joins TRBV2 to TRBJ2-5; D remains unclear. This CDR3 is built from 15 residues. V shed 4 bases and J shed 5 bases, with 17 bases lying between them. The V gene's germline CDR1 is SNHLY and CDR2 FYNNEI. This CDR3 is CASSVGLGFSETQYF. CDR3 DNA: TGTGCCAGCAGTGTAGGGTTGGGGTTCTCGGAGACCCAGTACTTC. Full variable domain (rest looked up from reference TRBV2 and TRBJ2-5): EPEVTQTPSHQVTQMGQEVILRCVPISNHLYFYWYRQILGQKVEFLVSFYNNEISEKSEIFDDQFSVERPDGSNFTLKIRSTKLEDSAMYFCASSVGLGFSETQYFGPGTRLLVL.

The chain has TRBV7-9 and TRBJ1-6; weak D call: TRBD1 (6 bases). V gave up 1 base and J gave up 3 bases, with 16 bases separating them. Germline V lookup: CDR1 SEHNR, CDR2 FQNEAQ (reference sequence). The CDR3 is made up of 18 amino acids. The CDR3 reads CASSLVPDRQFYNSPLHF. Written as DNA, the CDR3 is TGTGCCAGCAGCTTAGTACCCGACAGGCAATTCTATAATTCACCCCTCCACTTT. The whole variable domain, filled in from reference TRBV7-9 and TRBJ1-6, reads DTGVSQNPRHKITKRGQNVTFRCDPISEHNRLYWYRQTLGQGPEFLTYFQNEAQLEKSRLLSDRFSAERPKGSFSTLEIQRTEQGDSAMYLCASSLVPDRQFYNSPLHFGNGTRLTVT.

This clonotype was seen once. The rearrangement joins TRBV28 to TRBJ2-7; 7 nucleotides align to TRBD2. Germline V gene sequence: CDR1 MDHEN, CDR2 SYDVKM. V lost 8 bases and J lost 1; bases outside the gene matches: 5. This CDR3 comprises 13 residues. The CDR3 region is CASHMRGSYEQYF. The CDR3 DNA sequence: TGTGCCAGCCACATGCGGGGGTCCTACGAGCAGTACTTC.

This sequence joins TRBV27 and TRBJ2-1, with 12 bases identical to TRBD2. The V segment lost 6 bases and the J segment 0 bases; nucleotides outside the gene matches: 6. Germline-derived CDR1 and CDR2 are MNHEY and SMNVEV (reference sequence). The CDR3 runs to 17 residues. CDR3 DNA sequence: TGTGCCAGCAGGCCGCTAGCGGGAGGGCCCTCCTACAATGAGCAGTTCTTC. Amino acid sequence: CASRPLAGGPSYNEQFF.

The chain combines TRBV27 with TRBJ2-7; TRBD2 matches 10 bases. With V trimmed by 9 bases and J by 2 bases, 7 bases remained unmatched. Per the germline V gene, CDR1 is MNHEY and CDR2 is SMNVEV (reference sequence). The CDR3 loop spans 14 amino acids. The CDR3: CASTSSGSPYEQYF. The CDR3 DNA follows: TGTGCCAGTACTTCTAGCGGGAGCCCCTACGAGCAGTACTTC.